The present T cell receptor (beta chain) was sequenced within a study of cytomegalovirus exposure and HLA in healthy donors. Findings of the study overall: A classifier reportedly called cytomegalovirus status with high sensitivity and specificity.

PCR was performed using 60 Vbeta and 13 Jbeta primers. Here immunoSEQ multiplex PCR was the method, and the copy in TCRdb shows in-frame clones only, minus some. The sample lists about 150,000 clones; approximately 73% were seen once. Points on this clone: Its target is unknown.

Germline CDR1 and CDR2: MGHRA and YSYEKL. The CDR3 consists of 15 residues. Trimming pared 1 base from V and 4 bases from J, leaving 13 bases between. V is TRBV4-1 and J is TRBJ1-2; the D gene is possibly TRBD1 (5 bases). The specimen sequenced was PBMCs. The TCR sequence derives from a woman between 18 and 30 years old in good health and CMV-seropositive. CDR3 sequence reads: CASSQVPGGGYGYTF. The CDR3 coding sequence is TGCGCCAGCAGCCAAGTCCCCGGCGGGGGCTATGGCTACACCTTC.